This T cell receptor (beta chain) was sequenced in a study of T cells expressing NK-cell markers. In the case of this clonotype: The antigen remains unidentified.

The CDR3 consists of 12 residues. Germline loops: CDR1 MGHDK, CDR2 SYGVNS. The authors made TCR beta cDNA libraries by 5'RACE template switching. This switching added a universal primer site and UMIs. TCRdb derives one entry per CDR3 protein from the 5' RACE reads, leaving out DNA. Its table records over 350,000 distinct CDR3 sequences. General study results and limits: These clonotypes additionally ranked first within the CD3+CD56-NKG2C+ fraction of several donors. Of the CD8+ T cell pool in about six donors, roughly 1.0-7.5% was accounted for by dominant NKG2C+ clonotypes.

Sequencing was performed on blood T cells: a sorted CD56 or NKG2C T cell subset, CD4+ or CD8+ T cells, or bulk PBMC T cells (not recorded which). The origin of this receptor is a woman between 45 and 65 years old in good health. The V call is TRBV25-1, the J call TRBJ2-7; without DNA, the TCRdb call of TRBD1 cannot be checked. The CDR3 here is CASSSVGALQYF.